The 5 T cell receptor beta chains in this list originate from one sample, sequenced in a study of blood T cell repertoires in COVID-19. TCRdb's table, derived via immunoSEQ multiplex PCR, lists solely in-frame clones and lacks some. Here the sample spans 250,000 or so clones, 80% to 90% being singletons. Specimen: PBMCs or T cells enriched from blood (not recorded which). The receptor set was obtained from a woman younger than 45 who had been exposed to COVID-19.

This clone showed up just once. The V and J genes are TRBV24-1 and TRBJ2-3, with 10 bases lining up with TRBD2. The CDR3 contains 16 residues. CDR1 KGHDR and CDR2 SFDVKD come from the germline V gene. Germline trimming cut 4 bases from V and 5 bases from J; bases unmatched to any gene: 8. CDR3 DNA: TGTGCCACCAGTGACCCTAGCGGGAGTCGAGGAGATACGCAGTATTTT. This encodes CATSDPSGSRGDTQYF.

The chain recombines TRBV6-5 with TRBJ1-3, with D unclear. Deletions cut 4 bases from V and 0 bases from J, with 7 bases between. The germline V gene encodes CDR1 MNHEY and CDR2 SVGAGI. The length of the CDR3 is 14 residues. The chain's CDR3 is CASSSQLSGNTIYF. The DNA of the CDR3 is TGTGCCAGCAGTTCCCAACTCTCTGGAAACACCATATATTTT.

This clone was picked up one time. The rearrangement links TRBV5-6 to TRBJ2-3; TRBD1 might be the D (5 bases). Deletions cut 2 bases from V and 1 base from J, with 11 bases between. This CDR3 comprises 15 residues. Per germline, CDR1 SGHDT and CDR2 YYEEEE. The CDR3 nucleotides read TGTGCCAGCAGCTTCCCGAACAGGCGCACAGATACGCAGTATTTT. Its translation: CASSFPNRRTDTQYF. Looking up the rest from reference TRBV5-6 and TRBJ2-3 gives the full variable domain: DAGVTQSPTHLIKTRGQQVTLRCSPKSGHDTVSWYQQALGQGPQFIFQYYEEEERQRGNFPDRFSGHQFPNYSSELNVNALLLGDSALYLCASSFPNRRTDTQYFGPGTRLTVL.

The rearrangement joins TRBV4-2 to TRBJ2-5; 9 nucleotides line up with TRBD2. The length of the CDR3 is 15 residues. J was trimmed by 6 bases and V by 2 bases; bases with no gene match: 7. Germline CDR1 LGHNA, CDR2 YNFKEQ. CDR3 amino acids: CASSQLLREGKTQYF. The CDR3 region has the DNA TGTGCCAGCAGCCAACTGCTGCGGGAGGGTAAGACCCAGTACTTC.

The rearrangement joins TRBV6-1 to TRBJ2-1, with 8 bases that match TRBD1. Germline CDR1 is MNHNS and CDR2 is SASEGT. The CDR3 consists of 16 residues. V dropped 4 bases and J dropped 0; count of bases not matched to a gene: 5. CDR3 residues: CASSVHRGSSYNEQFF. CDR3 coding DNA: TGTGCCAGCAGTGTTCACAGGGGGAGCTCCTACAATGAGCAGTTCTTC.